This entry concerns a single T cell receptor beta chain. These data are taken from a study of chemoradiotherapy in HPV16-positive cancers. The CDR3 spans 16 residues. V was clipped by 4 bases and J by 0 bases; unmatched bases: 7. CDR1 and CDR2 from the germline V gene are SGHNT and YYREEE (reference sequence). TCRdb's copy holds only in-frame clones and misses some; the assay was immunoSEQ multiplex PCR. The table records approximately 13,000 clones, approximately 71% of them present only once. J is TRBJ1-3 and V is TRBV5-4, with TRBD1 identical over 7 bases. The sequence was obtained from a human donor with HPV-associated anogenital cancer. Collection took place from a patient who underwent chemoradiotherapy. CDR3 region: CASSAGQASSGNTIYF. The CDR3, as DNA: TGTGCCAGCAGCGCAGGACAGGCGAGCTCTGGAAACACCATATATTTT.